One and the same sample provided the 24 T cell receptor beta chains below, sequenced in a study of regulatory T cells in long-lasting Graves disease. Described time point: newly diagnosed GD, antithyroid drugs for less than 3 months. PBMC RNA was the source of the TCR library. Arm-PCR of CDR3 regions and iRepertoire HTBI primers were used to build TCR beta libraries. MiXCR was run by TCRdb on the multiplex PCR reads, yielding one entry per CDR3 protein. The sample carries about 530,000 distinct CDR3 sequences, roughly 15% recorded once. The sample was also linked to a second study, of T cells in Graves' hyperthyroidism and ophthalmopathy.

The source material was peripheral blood mononuclear cells (PBMCs), sampled at new diagnosis, from a patient treated with antithyroid drugs. Receptors originate from a middle-aged woman with Graves disease.

This clonotype showed up many times. V usage is TRBV20-1 and J usage is TRBJ1-1; D gene uncertain. V was pared by 4 bases and J by 1 base, with 13 bases between. This CDR3 is 14 amino acids long. Germline CDR1 DFQATT, CDR2 SNEGSKA (reference sequence). The CDR3 is CSATDSRENTEAFF. The CDR3, as DNA: TGCAGTGCTACCGACTCCCGGGAGAACACTGAAGCTTTCTTT.

At least ten counts were recorded for this clonotype. The chain recombines TRBV12-5 with TRBJ1-1; D perhaps matches TRBD1 (6 bases). The CDR3 totals 16 residues. CDR1 and CDR2 (germline): LGHNT, FRNRAP. Between the trimmed V and J ends, which lost 0 bases and 4 bases, there was a span of 15 bases. The CDR3 nucleotides are TGTGCTAGTGGTTTGGTACTGGGGGCGAGTGTCACTGAAGCTTTCTTT. Its protein product is CASGLVLGASVTEAFF.

This clonotype was picked up a small number of times. The chain couples TRBV6-1 to TRBJ2-6, with 7 nucleotides matching TRBD1. The length of the CDR3 is 17 residues. CDR1 MNHNS and CDR2 SASEGT come from the germline V gene. Trimming removed 5 bases from V and 0 bases from J; junction bases left unmatched: 7. Written as DNA, the CDR3 is TGTGCCAGCAGTCGCCTGACAGGGATCTCTGGGGCCAACGTCCTGACTTTC. This sequence encodes CASSRLTGISGANVLTF.

The gene calls are TRBV7-2 and TRBJ2-6; D gene uncertain. The CDR3 spans 16 residues. Trimming cost V 3 bases and J 0 bases, with 9 bases left between them. Germline assignment: CDR1 SGHTA and CDR2 FQGNSA. The CDR3 DNA sequence: TGTGCCAGCAGCTTCCAGGCTGACTCTGGGGCCAACGTCCTGACTTTC. Protein product: CASSFQADSGANVLTF.

The chain carries TRBV6-4 and TRBJ1-5, with no clear D. This CDR3 spans 15 amino acids. Germline CDR1 is MRHNA and CDR2 is SNTAGT. V was pared by 6 bases and J by 2 bases, with 14 bases between. The CDR3 bases are TGTGCCAGCAGGGCTGCTATTATTGGCAATCAGCCCCAGCATTTT. It is translated as CASRAAIIGNQPQHF.

This clonotype was seen many times. The V call is TRBV5-1, the J call TRBJ2-3; D is ambiguous. The CDR3 spans 17 residues. CDR1 and CDR2 (germline): SGHRS, YFSETQ. Trimming shortened V by 2 bases and J by 0 bases, and 16 bases separated the two germline ends. CDR3 DNA: TGCGCCAGCAGCTTAGAGCAGACTCTACCTAGCACAGATACGCAGTATTTT. Translating it yields CASSLEQTLPSTDTQYF.

This clonotype was observed many times. The chain combines TRBV12-3 or TRBV12-4 with TRBJ1-4; TRBD1 matches at 9 bases. The CDR3 is 15 residues long. The V gene end was trimmed by 3 bases and the J gene end by 6 bases; junction bases not matched to a gene: 5. CDR3 sequence (DNA): TGTGCCAGCAGTTTGGGACAGGGCGAGCATGAAAAACTGTTTTTT. Encoded protein: CASSLGQGEHEKLFF.

The V call is TRBV2, the J call TRBJ1-1, with D perhaps TRBD1 (5 bases). Looked up from germline, CDR1 is SNHLY and CDR2 is FYNNEI. V dropped 8 bases and J dropped 2 bases, with 12 bases sitting between them. CDR3 length: 13 residues. The CDR3 here is CASGRDSNTEAFF. CDR3 sequence (DNA): TGTGCCAGCGGCCGGGACTCTAACACTGAAGCTTTCTTT.

The chain combines TRBV19 with TRBJ1-2; 9 nucleotides match TRBD1. Germline-derived CDR1 and CDR2 are LNHDA and SQIVND (reference sequence). CDR3 length: 16 amino acids. Trimming removed 2 bases from V and 8 bases from J; junction bases left unmatched: 12. The CDR3 bases are TGTGCCAGTAGTATAACAACTGGGACAGGGTTGGGAGGCTACACCTTC. It codes for CASSITTGTGLGGYTF.

Turning to this clonotype: This may be a read error: a much more frequent sequence differs by one nucleotide. The chain recombines TRBV29-1 with TRBJ2-3; TRBD1 matches at 7 bases. Germline V gives CDR1 SQVTM, CDR2 ANQGSEA. The CDR3 loop spans 13 amino acids. The V segment lost 5 bases and the J segment 6 bases; nucleotides outside the gene matches: 8. DNA of the CDR3: TGCAGCGTTTGGACAGGTTTAATGGATACGCAGTATTTT. Its protein is CSVWTGLMDTQYF.

This clonotype was observed at least ten times. The chain employs TRBV7-9 and TRBJ1-6; D not certain. CDR3 length: 14 amino acids. The V and J ends lost 2 bases and 9 bases respectively, with 11 bases between them. From germline, CDR1 is SEHNR and CDR2 FQNEAQ (reference sequence). This CDR3 reads CASSLTPPSSPLHF. CDR3 nucleotide sequence: TGTGCCAGCAGCTTAACCCCGCCCTCTTCACCCCTCCACTTT.

This clonotype was found many times. The chain couples TRBV18 to TRBJ2-3; tentative D call: TRBD1 (6 bases). Matching the DNA end better, TRBJ2-1 makes the J call doubtful. The V gene's germline CDR1 is KGHSH and CDR2 LQKENI. This CDR3 is 11 amino acids long. The CDR3 here is CASSPVTGQFF. The CDR3 nucleotides are TGTGCCAGCTCACCAGTGACAGGGCAGTTCTTC.

The chain employs TRBV4-1 and TRBJ2-1, with D maybe TRBD2 (6 bases). Per germline, CDR1 MGHRA and CDR2 YSYEKL. The CDR3 has 14 amino acids. With 1 base removed from V and 7 bases from J, the gap between germline ends came to 11 bases. The CDR3 spells CASSQVSAGNEQFF. The DNA of the CDR3 is TGCGCCAGCAGCCAAGTGTCCGCGGGAAATGAGCAGTTCTTC.

The chain combines TRBV5-1 with TRBJ2-7; 8 bases match TRBD1. Germline V CDR1 and CDR2: SGHRS, YFSETQ. V gave up 5 bases and J gave up 5 bases; unmatched junction bases: 9. The CDR3 is 14 residues long. CDR3 sequence reads: CASSSLTGEDEQYF. The CDR3 DNA sequence: TGCGCCAGCAGTTCCTTGACAGGGGAGGACGAGCAGTACTTC.

This clonotype was observed many times. The chain carries TRBV30 and TRBJ1-2; 10 bases align to TRBD1. Germline V CDR1 and CDR2: GTSNPN, SVGIG (reference sequence). V was clipped by 0 bases and J by 6 bases; unmatched bases: 7. This CDR3 contains 15 residues. The DNA for the CDR3 is TGTGCCTGGAGTGTTACATCGGGACAGGGGAATGGCTACACCTTC. This codes for CAWSVTSGQGNGYTF.

V usage is TRBV7-8 and J usage is TRBJ2-6; D might be TRBD1 (6 bases). The CDR3 consists of 20 residues. V lost 5 bases and J lost 0, with 23 bases in between. In germline, CDR1 is SGHVS, CDR2 FQNEAQ. CDR3 in DNA: TGTGCCAGCAGCCTCGGCTATGGACGGTTACAGGGCTCTGGGGCCAACGTCCTGACTTTC. Its protein is CASSLGYGRLQGSGANVLTF.

The rearrangement links TRBV2 to TRBJ1-1, with 8 bases identical to TRBD1. The CDR3 runs to 14 residues. With 4 bases clipped from V and 5 bases from J, the junction kept 6 bases outside the gene matches. CDR1 SNHLY and CDR2 FYNNEI come from the germline V gene. The CDR3: CASSGTGHGTEAFF. The DNA for the CDR3 is TGTGCCAGCAGTGGGACAGGGCACGGAACTGAAGCTTTCTTT.

V usage is TRBV27 and J usage is TRBJ1-5; 9 nucleotides match TRBD1. The germline V gene has CDR1 MNHEY and CDR2 SMNVEV (reference sequence). The CDR3 loop spans 16 amino acids. Trimming at V came to 5 bases and at J to 3 bases, leaving 8 bases not matched to a gene. As DNA, the CDR3 is TGTGCCAGCAGTATGGCCGGGACAGGGCCCAATCAGCCCCAGCATTTT. Translating it yields CASSMAGTGPNQPQHF.

In its sample, this clonotype was seen a few times. Its ends do not fully match the called genes, so a read error is possible. The V and J genes are TRBV10-3 and TRBJ1-1, with D unclear. The CDR3 runs to 12 residues. Germline CDR1 and CDR2: ENHRY and SYGVKD. CDR3 in DNA: TGTGCCATCAGTGAGTCGGAAGGCACGGGTGTCTTT. Its translation: CAISESEGTGVF.

This clonotype turned up a few times. The chain employs TRBV19 and TRBJ1-5; no definite D call. Trimming pared 3 bases from V and 2 bases from J, leaving 17 bases between. Per the germline V gene, CDR1 is LNHDA and CDR2 is SQIVND (reference sequence). This CDR3 has 17 residues. The CDR3 spells CASSIDTPPGGNQPQHF. For the CDR3, the DNA is TGTGCCAGTAGTATCGATACCCCTCCGGGTGGCAATCAGCCCCAGCATTTT.

V gene TRBV3-1 combines with J gene TRBJ2-1; 16 nucleotides match TRBD2. The CDR3 has 19 amino acids. J was trimmed by 9 bases and V by 1 base; bases with no gene match: 12. Per germline, CDR1 LGHDT and CDR2 YNNKEL (reference sequence). CDR3 protein: CASSQGIPGLAGGRGEQFF. Written as DNA, the CDR3 is TGTGCCAGCAGCCAAGGTATTCCGGGACTAGCGGGGGGGCGAGGTGAGCAGTTCTTC.

This clonotype appeared many times. Written as DNA, the CDR3 is TGTGCCAGCAGCCAAGGTCCCGGGACACGAACCTACAATGAGCAGTTCTTC. Translated: CASSQGPGTRTYNEQFF. This chain links TRBV3-1 with TRBJ2-1; weak D call: TRBD1 (6 bases). Between the trimmed V and J ends, which lost 1 base and 2 bases, there was a span of 15 bases. Germline V gene sequence: CDR1 LGHDT, CDR2 YNNKEL (reference sequence). The length of the CDR3 is 17 residues.

This clonotype was counted at least ten times. V usage is TRBV3-1 and J usage is TRBJ1-6; D may be TRBD1 (6 bases). The V gene's germline CDR1 is LGHDT and CDR2 YNNKEL (reference sequence). V lost 2 bases to trimming and J lost 8 bases, with 16 bases between them. The CDR3 is made up of 16 amino acids. The CDR3 is CASSQYPTGTHSPLHF. CDR3 in DNA: TGTGCCAGCAGCCAATACCCAACAGGGACGCATTCACCCCTCCACTTT.

This clonotype was counted only a few times. The chain couples TRBV4-1 to TRBJ1-1, with D perhaps matching TRBD1 (5 bases). With 3 bases removed from V and 1 base from J, the gap between germline ends came to 9 bases. Germline CDR1 is MGHRA and CDR2 is YSYEKL. CDR3 length equals 14 residues. Written as DNA, the CDR3 is TGCGCCAGCAGCCACATACAGGCGAACACTGAAGCTTTCTTT. This translates into CASSHIQANTEAFF.